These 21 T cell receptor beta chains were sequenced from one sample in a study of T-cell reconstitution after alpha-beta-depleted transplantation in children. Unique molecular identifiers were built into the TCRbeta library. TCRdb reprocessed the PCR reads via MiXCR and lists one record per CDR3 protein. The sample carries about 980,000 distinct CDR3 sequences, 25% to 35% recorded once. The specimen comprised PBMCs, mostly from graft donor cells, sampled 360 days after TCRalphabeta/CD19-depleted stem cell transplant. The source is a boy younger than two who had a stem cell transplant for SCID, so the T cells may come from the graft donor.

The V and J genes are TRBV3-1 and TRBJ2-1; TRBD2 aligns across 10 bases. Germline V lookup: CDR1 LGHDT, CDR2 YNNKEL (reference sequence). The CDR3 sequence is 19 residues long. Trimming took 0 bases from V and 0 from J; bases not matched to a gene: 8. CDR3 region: CASSQEVLAGARSYNEQFF. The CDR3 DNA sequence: TGTGCCAGCAGCCAAGAAGTTCTAGCGGGAGCTCGCTCCTACAATGAGCAGTTCTTC.

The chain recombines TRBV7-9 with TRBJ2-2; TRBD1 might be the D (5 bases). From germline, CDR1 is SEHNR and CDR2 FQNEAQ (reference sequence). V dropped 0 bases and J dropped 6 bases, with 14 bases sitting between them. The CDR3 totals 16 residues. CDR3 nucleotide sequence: TGTGCCAGCAGCTTAGCGTGGCAGGGCCGGGCCGGGGAGCTGTTTTTT. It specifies CASSLAWQGRAGELFF.

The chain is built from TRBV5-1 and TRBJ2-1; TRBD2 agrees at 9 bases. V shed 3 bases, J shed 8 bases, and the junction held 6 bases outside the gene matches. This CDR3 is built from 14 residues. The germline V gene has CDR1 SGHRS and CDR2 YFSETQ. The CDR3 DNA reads TGCGCCAGCAGCTCCGGGACTAGCAGCGATGAGCAGTTCTTC. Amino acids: CASSSGTSSDEQFF.

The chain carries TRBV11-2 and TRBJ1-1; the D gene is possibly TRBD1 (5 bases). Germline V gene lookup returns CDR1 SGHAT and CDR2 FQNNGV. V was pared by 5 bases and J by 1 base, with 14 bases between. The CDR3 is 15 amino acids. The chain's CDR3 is CASSPVAGPNTEAFF. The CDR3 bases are TGTGCCAGCAGCCCGGTGGCAGGGCCGAACACTGAAGCTTTCTTT.

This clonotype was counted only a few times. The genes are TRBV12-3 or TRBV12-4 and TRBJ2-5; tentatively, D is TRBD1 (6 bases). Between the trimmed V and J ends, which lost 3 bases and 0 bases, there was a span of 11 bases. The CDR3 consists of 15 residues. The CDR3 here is CASSLGADNQETQYF. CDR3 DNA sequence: TGTGCCAGCAGTTTGGGGGCAGACAACCAAGAGACCCAGTACTTC.

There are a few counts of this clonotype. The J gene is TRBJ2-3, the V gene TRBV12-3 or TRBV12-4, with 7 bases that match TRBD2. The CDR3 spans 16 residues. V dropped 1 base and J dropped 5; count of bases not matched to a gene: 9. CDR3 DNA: TGTGCCAGCAGTTTAGGGGCTAGCGGTGGAGGAGATACGCAGTATTTT. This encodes CASSLGASGGGDTQYF.

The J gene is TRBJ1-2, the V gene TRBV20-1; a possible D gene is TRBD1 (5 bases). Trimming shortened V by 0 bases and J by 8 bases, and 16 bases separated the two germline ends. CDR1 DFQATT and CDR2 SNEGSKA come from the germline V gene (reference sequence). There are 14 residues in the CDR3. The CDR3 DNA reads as TGCAGTGCTAGAGAACCGGACATCGGTTTAGGCTACACCTTC. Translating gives CSAREPDIGLGYTF.

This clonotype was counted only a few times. Written as DNA, the CDR3 is TGTGCCAGCAGCTTAGGCGCAGATTCACCCCTCCACTTT. Its translation: CASSLGADSPLHF. The V and J genes are TRBV7-9 and TRBJ1-6; D call uncertain. With 1 base removed from V and 8 bases from J, the gap between germline ends came to 6 bases. Looked up from germline, CDR1 is SEHNR and CDR2 is FQNEAQ (reference sequence). This CDR3 is 13 amino acids long.

The CDR3 DNA follows: TGCGCCAGCAGCTTTTTCGGACGGGGGGCTAGCGGGAACGAGCAGTACTTC. Amino acid sequence: CASSFFGRGASGNEQYF. The gene calls are TRBV5-1 and TRBJ2-7; TRBD2 agrees at 9 bases. Germline assignment: CDR1 SGHRS and CDR2 YFSETQ. V was pared by 2 bases and J by 5 bases, with 14 bases of the junction left unmatched. The CDR3 consists of 17 residues.

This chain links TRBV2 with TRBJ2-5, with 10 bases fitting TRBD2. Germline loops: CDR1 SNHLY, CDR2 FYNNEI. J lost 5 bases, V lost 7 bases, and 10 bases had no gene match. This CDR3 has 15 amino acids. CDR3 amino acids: CASTYSGGAGETQYF. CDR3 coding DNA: TGTGCCAGCACCTACAGCGGGGGGGCCGGGGAGACCCAGTACTTC.

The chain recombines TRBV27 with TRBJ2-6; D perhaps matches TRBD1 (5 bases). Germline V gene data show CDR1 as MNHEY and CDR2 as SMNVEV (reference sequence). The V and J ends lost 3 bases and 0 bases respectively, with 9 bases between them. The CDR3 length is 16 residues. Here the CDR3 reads CASSFGHISGANVLTF. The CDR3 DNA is TGTGCCAGCAGTTTCGGACATATCTCTGGGGCCAACGTCCTGACTTTC.

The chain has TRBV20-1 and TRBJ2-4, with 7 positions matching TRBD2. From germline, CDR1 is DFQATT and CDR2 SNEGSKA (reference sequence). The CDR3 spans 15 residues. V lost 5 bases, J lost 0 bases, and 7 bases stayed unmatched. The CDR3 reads CSARDYQLAKNIQYF. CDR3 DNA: TGCAGTGCTCGGGACTACCAACTAGCCAAAAACATTCAGTACTTC.

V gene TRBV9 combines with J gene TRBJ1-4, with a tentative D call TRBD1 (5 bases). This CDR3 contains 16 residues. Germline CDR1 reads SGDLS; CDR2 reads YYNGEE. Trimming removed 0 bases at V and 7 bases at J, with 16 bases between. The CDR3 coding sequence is TGTGCCAGCAGCGTAGCTAATGGGGCACCCGGTGAAAAACTGTTTTTT. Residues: CASSVANGAPGEKLFF.

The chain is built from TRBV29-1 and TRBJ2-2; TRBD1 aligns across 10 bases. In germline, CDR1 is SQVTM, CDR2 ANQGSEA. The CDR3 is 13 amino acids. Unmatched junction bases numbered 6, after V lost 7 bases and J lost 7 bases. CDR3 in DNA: TGCAGCGCCGCGGGACAGGGGTTCGGGGAGCTGTTTTTT. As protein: CSAAGQGFGELFF.

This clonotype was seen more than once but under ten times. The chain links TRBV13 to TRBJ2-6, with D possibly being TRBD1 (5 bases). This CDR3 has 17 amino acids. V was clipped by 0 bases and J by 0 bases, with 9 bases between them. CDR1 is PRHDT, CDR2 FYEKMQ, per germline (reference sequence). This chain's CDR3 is CASSLGEGASGANVLTF. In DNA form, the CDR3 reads TGTGCCAGCAGCTTAGGGGAAGGGGCCTCTGGGGCCAACGTCCTGACTTTC.

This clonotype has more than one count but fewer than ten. CDR3 in amino acids: CASSYTTGEAYNEQFF. In DNA, the CDR3 is TGTGCCAGCAGCTATACGACAGGGGAGGCCTACAATGAGCAGTTCTTC. The rearrangement links TRBV6-2 or TRBV6-3 to TRBJ2-1, with 8 bases that match TRBD1. The CDR3 is 16 residues long. From germline, CDR1 is MNHEY and CDR2 SVGEGT. The ends lost 6 bases at V and 2 bases at J; junction bases unmatched: 9.

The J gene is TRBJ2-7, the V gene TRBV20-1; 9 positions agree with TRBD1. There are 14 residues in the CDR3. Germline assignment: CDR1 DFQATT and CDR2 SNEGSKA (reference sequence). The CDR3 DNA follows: TGCAGCCCGGCGGACAGGGGCTATCCCTACGAGCAGTACTTC. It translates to CSPADRGYPYEQYF.

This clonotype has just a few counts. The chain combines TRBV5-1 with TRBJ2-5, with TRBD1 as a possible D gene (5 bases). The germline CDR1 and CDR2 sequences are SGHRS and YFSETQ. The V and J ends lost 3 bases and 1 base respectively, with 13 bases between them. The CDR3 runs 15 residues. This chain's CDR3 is CASSYPDRVQETQYF. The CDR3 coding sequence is TGCGCCAGCAGCTACCCAGACAGAGTCCAAGAGACCCAGTACTTC.

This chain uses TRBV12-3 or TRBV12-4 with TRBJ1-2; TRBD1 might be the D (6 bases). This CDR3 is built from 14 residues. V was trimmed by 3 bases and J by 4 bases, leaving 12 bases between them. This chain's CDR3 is CASSLMGAIYGYTF. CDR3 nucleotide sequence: TGTGCCAGCAGTTTGATGGGGGCGATCTATGGCTACACCTTC.

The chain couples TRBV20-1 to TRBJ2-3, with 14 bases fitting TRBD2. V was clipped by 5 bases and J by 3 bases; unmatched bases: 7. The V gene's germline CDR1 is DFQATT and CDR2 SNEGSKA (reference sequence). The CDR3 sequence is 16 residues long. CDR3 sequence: CSAAAGLAGGTDTQYF. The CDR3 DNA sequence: TGCAGTGCTGCGGCCGGACTAGCGGGGGGAACAGATACGCAGTATTTT.

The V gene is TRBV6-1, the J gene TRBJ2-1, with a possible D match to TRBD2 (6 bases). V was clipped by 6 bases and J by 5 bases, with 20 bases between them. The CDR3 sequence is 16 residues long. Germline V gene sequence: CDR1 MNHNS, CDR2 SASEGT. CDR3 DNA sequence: TGTGCCAGCAGCATAACCCCCGGGGGAAGGAACAATGAGCAGTTCTTC. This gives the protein CASSITPGGRNNEQFF.